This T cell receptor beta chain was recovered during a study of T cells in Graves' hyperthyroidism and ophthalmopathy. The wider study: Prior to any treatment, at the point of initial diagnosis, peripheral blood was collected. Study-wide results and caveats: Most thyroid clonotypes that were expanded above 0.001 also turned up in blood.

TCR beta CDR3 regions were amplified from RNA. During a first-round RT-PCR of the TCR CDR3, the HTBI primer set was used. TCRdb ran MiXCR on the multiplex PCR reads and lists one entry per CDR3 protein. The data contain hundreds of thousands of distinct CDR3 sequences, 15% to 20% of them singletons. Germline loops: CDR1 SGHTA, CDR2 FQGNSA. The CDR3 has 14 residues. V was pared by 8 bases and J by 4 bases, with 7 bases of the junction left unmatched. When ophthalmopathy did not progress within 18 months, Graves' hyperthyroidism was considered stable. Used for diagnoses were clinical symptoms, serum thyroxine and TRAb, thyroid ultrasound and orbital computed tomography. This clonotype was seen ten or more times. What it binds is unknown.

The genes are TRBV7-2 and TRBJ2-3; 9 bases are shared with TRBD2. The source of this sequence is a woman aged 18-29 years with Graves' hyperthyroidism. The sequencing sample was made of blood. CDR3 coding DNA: TGTGCCAGCCAGCGGGGGGCCTTGGCAGATACGCAGTATTTT. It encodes CASQRGALADTQYF.